The sequence of this TCR beta chain was determined in a study of T cell responses to AZD1222 COVID-19 vaccine. General study findings and limits: Unmutated variant regions are reportedly targeted by nearly half of spike-specific TCRs. Spike-specific TCR breadth rose after two AZD1222 doses, and depth rose as well. A mostly white British donor set with more females was recruited, and clonal diversity was possibly underestimated.

On this clone: Its antigen is currently unknown.

Assay: immunoSEQ multiplex PCR; the TCRdb copy retains only in-frame clones and omits some. The data hold 150,000 to 200,000 clones, with 80% to 95% observed a single time. Losses at the gene ends were 0 bases for V and 14 bases for J; bases not matched to a gene: 15. The CDR3 contains 16 residues. The germline CDR1 and CDR2 sequences are SGDLS and YYNGEE. This TCR was sampled from an adult in good health. The chain uses TRBV9 and TRBJ2-2; 8 bases match TRBD1. Sequencing was performed on peripheral blood, taken on day 0 of AZD1222 vaccination. CDR3 loop: CASSVGSLGQGGTLFF. CDR3 DNA sequence: TGTGCCAGCAGCGTAGGCTCCCTCGGACAGGGAGGAACTCTGTTTTTT. The whole variable domain, filled in from reference TRBV9 and TRBJ2-2, reads DSGVTQTPKHLITATGQRVTLRCSPRSGDLSVYWYQQSLDQGLQFLIQYYNGEERAKGNILERFSAQQFPDLHSELNLSSLELGDSALYFCASSVGSLGQGGTLFFGEGSRLTVL.